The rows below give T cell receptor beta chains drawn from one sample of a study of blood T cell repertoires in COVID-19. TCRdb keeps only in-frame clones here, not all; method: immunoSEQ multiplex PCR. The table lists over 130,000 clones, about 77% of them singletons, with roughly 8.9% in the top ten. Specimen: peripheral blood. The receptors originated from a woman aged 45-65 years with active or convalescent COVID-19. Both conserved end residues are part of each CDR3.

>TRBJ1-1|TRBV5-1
CASSLATGGANTEAFF
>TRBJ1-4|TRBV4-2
CASSQDVGQAPTNEKLFF
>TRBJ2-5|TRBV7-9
CASSYQGYSKETQYF
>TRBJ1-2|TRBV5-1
CASSWDSGENSGYTF
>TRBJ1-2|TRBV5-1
CASSSQGGQVPPYGYTF
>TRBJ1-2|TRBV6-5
CASSYSRQPNYGYTF
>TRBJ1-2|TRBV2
CANSTGPNYGYTF
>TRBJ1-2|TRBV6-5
CASGTGEGVGYGYTF
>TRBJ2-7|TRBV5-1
CASSQGTGDYEQYF
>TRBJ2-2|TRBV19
CASSDRKANTGELFF
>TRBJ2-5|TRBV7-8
CASRDRGKETQYF
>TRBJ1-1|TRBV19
CASSDRVNTEAFF
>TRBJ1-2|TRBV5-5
CASSLDWNYGYTF
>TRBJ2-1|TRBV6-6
CASSYGGGRAYNEQFF
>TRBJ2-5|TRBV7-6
CASSLDRTSEETQYF
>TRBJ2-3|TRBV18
CASSPIAPSGGAWTDTQYF
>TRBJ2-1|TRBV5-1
CASSLVPSGATNEQFF
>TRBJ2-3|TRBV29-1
CSAFRTDTQYF
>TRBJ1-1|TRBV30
CAWSVHMNTEAFF
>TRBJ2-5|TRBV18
CASSRGLAGGRQETQYF
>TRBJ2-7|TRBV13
CASSFSPPGTAYEQYF
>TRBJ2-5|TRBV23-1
CASRRKSLRGAEETQYF
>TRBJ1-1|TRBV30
CAWSISTRERPNTEAFF
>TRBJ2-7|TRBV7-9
CASSLSGTGGYEQYF
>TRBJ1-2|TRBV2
CASSEDRADYGYTF
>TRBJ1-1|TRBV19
CASSMSTEAFF
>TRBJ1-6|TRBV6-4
CASSGSENRVEGDSPLHF
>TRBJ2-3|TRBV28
CASSPGTVVTDTQYF
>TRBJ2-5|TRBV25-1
CASSLGLAGGETQYF
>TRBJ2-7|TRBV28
CASTRDRPPYEQYF
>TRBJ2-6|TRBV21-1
CASSRGRGGANVLTF
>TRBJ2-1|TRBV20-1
CSASGQGISGEQFF
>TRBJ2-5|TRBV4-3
CASSQDGSGGQETQYF
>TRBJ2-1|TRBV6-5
CASSGGSYNEQFF
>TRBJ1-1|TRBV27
CASRVWGGTSNTEAFF
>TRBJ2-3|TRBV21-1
CASTTLGLAGGRSTDTQYF
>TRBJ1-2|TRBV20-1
CSARDVNGYTF
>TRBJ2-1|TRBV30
CAWKAYGSGRALKNEQFF
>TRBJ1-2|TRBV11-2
CASSSPRGRDGYTF
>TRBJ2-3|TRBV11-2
CASSARTSGDSTDTQYF
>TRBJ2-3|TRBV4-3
CASSLGLAIEPASTDTQYF
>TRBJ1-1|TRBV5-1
CASSFVSGDTEAFF
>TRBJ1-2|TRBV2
CASRSRDSVNYGYTF
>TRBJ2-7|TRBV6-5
CASSSPSQGAYEQYF